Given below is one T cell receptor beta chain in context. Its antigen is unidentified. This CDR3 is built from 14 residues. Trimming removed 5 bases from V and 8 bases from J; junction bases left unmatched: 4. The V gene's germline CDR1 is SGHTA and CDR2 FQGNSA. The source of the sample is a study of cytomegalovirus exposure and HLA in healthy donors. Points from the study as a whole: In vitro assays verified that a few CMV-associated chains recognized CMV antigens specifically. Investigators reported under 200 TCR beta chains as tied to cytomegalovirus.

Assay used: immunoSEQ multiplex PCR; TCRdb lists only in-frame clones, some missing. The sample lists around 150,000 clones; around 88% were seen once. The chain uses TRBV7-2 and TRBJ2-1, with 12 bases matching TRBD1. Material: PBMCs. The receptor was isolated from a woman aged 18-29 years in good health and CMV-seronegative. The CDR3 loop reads CASSRDRGRDEQFF. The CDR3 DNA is TGTGCCAGCAGCCGGGACAGGGGGCGGGATGAGCAGTTCTTC. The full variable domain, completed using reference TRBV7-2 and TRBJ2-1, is GAGVSQSPSNKVTEKGKDVELRCDPISGHTALYWYRQSLGQGLEFLIYFQGNSAPDKSGLPSDRFSAERTGGSVSTLTIQRTQQEDSAVYLCASSRDRGRDEQFFGPGTRLTVL.